The 24 T cell receptor beta chains given below trace back to one sample, sequenced in a study of CXCR3-negative and CXCR3-positive naive CD8 T cells. Libraries were UMI-labeled 5' RACE TRB cDNA. TCRdb re-called the 5' RACE reads and gives one entry per CDR3 protein, without DNA. This sample's clone table lists around 81,000 distinct CDR3 sequences. The sample comprised naive CXCR3- CD8+ T cells from blood. Described subset: CD45RO-CCR7+CD27+CD95- naive CD8+ T cells lacking CXCR3 (TNR3-). The receptors come from a human donor in good health. Some clones in this sample may be carry-over from other donors' samples.

The chain has TRBV20-1 and TRBJ2-1; TCRdb indicates TRBD1, and absent DNA this call remains unverified. The CDR3 is 15 residues long. Germline V gives CDR1 DFQATT, CDR2 SNEGSKA (reference sequence). The CDR3 loop reads CSATVLAPSYNEQFF.

This sequence joins TRBV21-1 and TRBJ2-7; TCRdb outputs TRBD1, but without DNA this stays unchecked. TRBV21-1 is a pseudogene. CDR3 length: 15 amino acids. The CDR3: CASSPVRGISYEQYF.

CDR3 in amino acids: CASSFLLLAGESYNEQFF. This chain links TRBV11-2 with TRBJ2-1; TCRdb returns TRBD2, unconfirmable since there is no DNA. CDR1 and CDR2 from the germline V gene are SGHAT and FQNNGV. This CDR3 region has 18 residues.

The V gene is TRBV4-1, the J gene TRBJ1-1; TCRdb names TRBD1, which stays unverified in the absence of DNA. This CDR3 contains 12 residues. Germline V CDR1 and CDR2: MGHRA, YSYEKL. CDR3 sequence reads: CASSQEGAEAFF.

The chain carries TRBV29-1 and TRBJ2-7. This CDR3 comprises 11 residues. Germline V gives CDR1 SQVTM, CDR2 ANQGSEA. CDR3 protein: CSVDVGYEQYF.

The chain links TRBV4-1 to TRBJ1-5; TCRdb's assignment of TRBD1 cannot be checked, as there is no DNA. Germline V gene sequence: CDR1 MGHRA, CDR2 YSYEKL. The CDR3 extends over 14 amino acids. Here the CDR3 reads CASSLQRGGQPQHF.

This rearrangement joins TRBV4-1 to TRBJ2-2; there is no DNA to check the TCRdb D call of TRBD1. Germline loops: CDR1 MGHRA, CDR2 YSYEKL. The CDR3 spans 15 residues. Here the CDR3 reads CASSSRGGGAGELFF.

The gene calls are TRBV28 and TRBJ1-5; absent DNA, TCRdb's TRBD1 call cannot be checked. CDR1 MDHEN and CDR2 SYDVKM come from the germline V gene. The CDR3 extends over 16 amino acids. CDR3 sequence: CASSLWGGYSNQPQHF.

This chain joins TRBV7-9 and TRBJ2-1. This CDR3 comprises 12 residues. Germline CDR1 reads SEHNR; CDR2 reads FQNEAQ (reference sequence). The CDR3 reads CASTLLLNEQFF. The full variable domain, its missing parts supplied by reference TRBV7-9 and TRBJ2-1, is DTGVSQNPRHKITKRGQNVTFRCDPISEHNRLYWYRQTLGQGPEFLTYFQNEAQLEKSRLLSDRFSAERPKGSFSTLEIQRTEQGDSAMYLCASTLLLNEQFFGPGTRLTVL.

V and J are TRBV5-1 and TRBJ2-7; TCRdb proposes TRBD1, but this gene call is untestable without DNA. CDR3 length equals 14 residues. From germline, CDR1 is SGHRS and CDR2 YFSETQ. The chain's CDR3 is CASSQTGPLSEQYF.

The J gene is TRBJ1-2, the V gene TRBV29-1; with no DNA, the TCRdb D assignment of TRBD1 cannot be verified. The V gene's germline CDR1 is SQVTM and CDR2 ANQGSEA. This CDR3 spans 13 amino acids. The CDR3 reads CSVVMTGEPGYTF.

The chain uses TRBV5-5 and TRBJ2-7; lacking DNA, the TRBD1 call made by TCRdb goes unchecked. The germline V gene encodes CDR1 SGHKS and CDR2 YYEKEE (reference sequence). This CDR3 comprises 17 residues. CDR3 residues: CASSLTQGGSSYNEQFF.

V usage is TRBV2 and J usage is TRBJ2-1. The CDR3 contains 14 residues. Germline-derived CDR1 and CDR2 are SNHLY and FYNNEI. The CDR3: CASSVHGSYNEQFF.

The V call is TRBV7-9, the J call TRBJ1-1. The CDR3 sequence is 13 residues long. In germline, CDR1 is SEHNR, CDR2 FQNEAQ (reference sequence). The CDR3 sequence is CASSLMGETEAFF.

The chain joins TRBV2 to TRBJ2-1; TCRdb selects TRBD2, and the lack of DNA leaves this call unchecked. This CDR3 is built from 15 residues. Germline CDR1 reads SNHLY; CDR2 reads FYNNEI. CDR3 sequence: CASSLAGEFLNEQFF.

The rearrangement joins TRBV3-1 to TRBJ2-5; with no DNA, the TCRdb D assignment of TRBD1 cannot be verified. Germline CDR1 is LGHDT and CDR2 is YNNKEL (reference sequence). The CDR3 sequence is 14 residues long. The CDR3 region is CASSLGEMGGTQYF.

The CDR3 protein is CASSYTGGTEAFF. The V call is TRBV13, the J call TRBJ1-1; TCRdb returns TRBD1, unconfirmable since there is no DNA. This CDR3 has 13 residues. Germline V lookup: CDR1 PRHDT, CDR2 FYEKMQ (reference sequence). Looking up the rest from reference TRBV13 and TRBJ1-1 gives the full variable domain: AAGVIQSPRHLIKEKRETATLKCYPIPRHDTVYWYQQGPGQDPQFLISFYEKMQSDKGSIPDRFSAQQFSDYHSELNMSSLELGDSALYFCASSYTGGTEAFFGQGTRLTVV.

The CDR3 reads CASRDRSSFEQYF. The chain carries TRBV6-5 and TRBJ2-7; without DNA, the TCRdb call of TRBD1 cannot be checked. Germline CDR1 and CDR2: MNHEY and SVGAGI. The CDR3 is 13 residues long.

The gene calls are TRBV6-6 and TRBJ1-6; TCRdb's assignment of TRBD1 cannot be checked, as there is no DNA. The CDR3 extends over 13 amino acids. Germline V gene sequence: CDR1 MNHNY, CDR2 SVGAGI (reference sequence). This CDR3 reads CASSDRGDSPLHF.

This chain joins TRBV6-5 and TRBJ1-1; TCRdb's assignment of TRBD1 cannot be checked, as there is no DNA. The CDR3 is made up of 17 amino acids. Germline lookup yields CDR1 MNHEY and CDR2 SVGAGI. The CDR3 sequence: CASSYSWRDRVNTEAFF.

The chain employs TRBV6-5 and TRBJ1-6; TCRdb indicates TRBD1, and absent DNA this call remains unverified. Germline-derived CDR1 and CDR2 are MNHEY and SVGAGI. This CDR3 comprises 14 residues. The CDR3 protein is CASSPRGNGSPLHF.

The gene calls are TRBV13 and TRBJ1-1; TCRdb indicates TRBD1, and absent DNA this call remains unverified. This CDR3 contains 14 residues. CDR1 and CDR2 (germline): PRHDT, FYEKMQ (reference sequence). The CDR3 here is CASSQAGGNTEAFF.

The chain is built from TRBV7-2 and TRBJ2-1; TCRdb lists TRBD1, though no DNA is available to test this call. The CDR3 extends over 15 amino acids. Germline CDR1 is SGHTA and CDR2 is FQGNSA. The CDR3 spells CASSTRDRDYNEQFF.

The V gene is TRBV12-3 or TRBV12-4, the J gene TRBJ1-1. This CDR3 is 12 amino acids long. The CDR3 sequence is CASSYDGPEAFF.